The 20 T cell receptor beta chains presented below share a single source sample, sequenced in a study of T-cell memory formation after mild COVID-19 (dated by TCRdb to the early 2020s). Library preparation used 5' RACE. TCRdb shows the sequencer as Illumina NovaSeq 6000. Using fastp trimming at Q25 and MiXCR clonotype assembly, TCRdb reanalyzed the public sequencing data and kept in-frame beta chains. Rows with a matching CDR3 protein are joined into one entry that keeps the most common DNA and genes. The sample table records about 200,000 distinct CDR3 sequences; 15% to 20% of these occur just once. Of the sample, roughly 1.9% is held by the ten largest clones. The sequenced sample was PBMCs or a T cell subset sorted from them (not recorded which). The receptors shown here come from an adult woman who had mild COVID-19 (a few samples of this study predate the infection). The sample titles of this study are shuffled in the database, so cell type and time point are left out; the donor was told from shared clones.

This clonotype was seen only a few times. The chain is built from TRBV29-1 and TRBJ2-3; TRBD1 agrees at 7 bases. This CDR3 comprises 14 residues. Germline CDR1 SQVTM, CDR2 ANQGSEA. J was trimmed by 0 bases and V by 2 bases; bases with no gene match: 2. The CDR3 spells CSVEPGQSTDTQYF. For the CDR3, the DNA is TGCAGCGTTGAACCGGGACAGAGCACAGATACGCAGTATTTT.

The chain links TRBV18 to TRBJ2-7; D ambiguous. Germline assignment: CDR1 KGHSH and CDR2 LQKENI. Trimming shortened V by 0 bases and J by 3 bases, and 9 bases separated the two germline ends. The CDR3 is 14 amino acids. The CDR3, as DNA: TGTGCCAGCTCACCACCGGCAAACGGCTACGAGCAGTACTTC. Translating gives CASSPPANGYEQYF.

A few counts support this clonotype. CDR3 protein: CASSPSGLAGGSSTDTQYF. CDR3 coding DNA: TGTGCCAGCAGCCCGTCCGGACTAGCGGGAGGCTCTAGCACAGATACGCAGTATTTT. The chain couples TRBV7-2 to TRBJ2-3; 14 nucleotides align to TRBD2. There are 19 residues in the CDR3. V lost 5 bases, J lost 0 bases, and 10 bases stayed unmatched. Germline lookup yields CDR1 SGHTA and CDR2 FQGNSA.

This clonotype has only a few counts. This chain connects TRBV27 to TRBJ1-6, with D possibly being TRBD1 (6 bases). The CDR3 runs to 14 residues. The germline CDR1 and CDR2 sequences are MNHEY and SMNVEV (reference sequence). V lost 7 bases and J 7 bases, leaving 14 bases between the germline ends. The CDR3 region has the DNA TGTGCCAGCACCGAGGGGGGGTGGAATTCACCCCTCCACTTT. Translating gives CASTEGGWNSPLHF.

The rearrangement uses TRBV5-1 and TRBJ1-1; D is perhaps TRBD1 (6 bases). Germline V CDR1 and CDR2: SGHRS, YFSETQ. Trimming took 3 bases from V and 4 from J, leaving 10 bases between them. This CDR3 has 13 amino acids. The CDR3 reads CASSSDSRTEAFF. CDR3 coding DNA: TGCGCCAGCAGCTCGGACAGCCGCACTGAAGCTTTCTTT.

The V and J genes are TRBV4-1 and TRBJ2-7; D is ambiguous. V lost 6 bases and J lost 9, with 21 bases in between. Germline V CDR1 and CDR2: MGHRA, YSYEKL. This CDR3 region has 14 residues. CDR3 residues: CASSPRNDGSGQYF. CDR3 in DNA: TGCGCCAGCAGTCCGAGGAACGACGGGTCCGGGCAGTACTTC.

This clonotype was seen only a few times. This chain links TRBV5-1 with TRBJ1-2, with D unresolved. This CDR3 is built from 13 residues. In germline, CDR1 is SGHRS, CDR2 YFSETQ. The germline V and J ends were trimmed by 5 bases and 8 bases, with 16 bases remaining between them. The CDR3 DNA is TGCGCCAGCAGTCCTCCCACGGTGGAAGGCTACACCTTC. It specifies CASSPPTVEGYTF.

This clonotype came up a few times. This chain joins TRBV6-5 and TRBJ1-2; TRBD1 matches 7 bases. This CDR3 is built from 18 residues. Germline V gene sequence: CDR1 MNHEY, CDR2 SVGAGI. Trimming removed 6 bases from V and 7 bases from J; junction bases left unmatched: 23. The CDR3 nucleotides read TGTGCCAGCAGCCGCTTATCGACAGGGTCGCAAACAATAGGTGGCTACACCTTC. This gives the protein CASSRLSTGSQTIGGYTF.

The genes are TRBV3-1 and TRBJ2-7; D perhaps matches TRBD1 (8 bases). Germline V gene data show CDR1 as LGHDT and CDR2 as YNNKEL (reference sequence). The CDR3 is 16 amino acids. V shed 4 bases and J shed 1 base, with 17 bases lying between them. In DNA form, the CDR3 reads TGTGCCAGCAGCCGTGGACAGGGAGGGGGTTCCTACGAGCAGTACTTC. It encodes CASSRGQGGGSYEQYF.

This clonotype was counted a few times. The chain carries TRBV7-2 and TRBJ2-3; the match to TRBD2 covers 12 bases. The ends lost 6 bases at V and 6 bases at J; junction bases unmatched: 10. The V gene's germline CDR1 is SGHTA and CDR2 FQGNSA. The CDR3 runs to 16 residues. The CDR3 protein is CASRQKLAGGSDTQYF. In nucleotides, the CDR3 is TGTGCCAGCAGACAGAAACTAGCGGGGGGATCCGATACGCAGTATTTT.

This clonotype came up a few times. The chain links TRBV5-1 to TRBJ1-2, with 8 bases that match TRBD1. The CDR3 covers 14 residues. The germline CDR1 and CDR2 sequences are SGHRS and YFSETQ. J was trimmed by 3 bases and V by 4 bases; bases with no gene match: 5. The CDR3 nucleotides are TGCGCCAGCAGCCAGGGGGACAGGCACTATGGCTACACCTTC. Translation gives CASSQGDRHYGYTF.

The chain carries TRBV3-1 and TRBJ1-1; D not resolved. Trimming removed 0 bases at V and 13 bases at J, with 9 bases between. Germline V gene data show CDR1 as LGHDT and CDR2 as YNNKEL (reference sequence). The CDR3 runs 11 residues. The chain's CDR3 is CASSQEGSGFF. The CDR3 DNA is TGTGCCAGCAGCCAAGAGGGGAGCGGTTTCTTT.

The J gene is TRBJ2-1, the V gene TRBV6-5; the D gene is possibly TRBD2 (5 bases). The CDR3 covers 12 residues. CDR1 and CDR2 from the germline V gene are MNHEY and SVGAGI. Deletions cut 6 bases from V and 7 bases from J, with 10 bases between. Here the CDR3 reads CASRGGPNEQFF. In DNA, the CDR3 is TGTGCCAGCAGGGGCGGGCCGAATGAGCAGTTCTTC.

This chain links TRBV10-3 with TRBJ1-5; D is ambiguous. The V and J ends lost 3 bases and 5 bases respectively, with 11 bases between them. Germline CDR1 and CDR2: ENHRY and SYGVKD. This CDR3 is built from 14 residues. CDR3 bases: TGTGCCATCAGTGATCACGTCAGACATCAGCCCCAGCATTTT. Its translation: CAISDHVRHQPQHF.

V gene TRBV25-1 combines with J gene TRBJ1-4; D gene uncertain. Trimming left V 5 bases short and J 11 bases short, with 9 bases between. This CDR3 comprises 11 residues. Germline CDR1 MGHDK, CDR2 SYGVNS. CDR3 sequence reads: CASSSGGKLFF. The CDR3 region has the DNA TGTGCCAGCAGTTCAGGTGGGAAACTGTTTTTT.

The chain carries TRBV5-5 and TRBJ1-5; D is unresolved. Trimming cost V 2 bases and J 1 base, with 13 bases left between them. Looked up from germline, CDR1 is SGHKS and CDR2 is YYEKEE (reference sequence). The CDR3 contains 16 residues. The CDR3 loop is CASSLHPARSNQPQHF. The DNA of the CDR3 is TGTGCCAGCAGCTTACATCCTGCTCGGAGCAATCAGCCCCAGCATTTT.

The CDR3 nucleotides are TGTGCCAGCAGCGTGCGGGGTAACGGACCCCTCCACTTT. Protein: CASSVRGNGPLHF. This chain uses TRBV6-2 or TRBV6-3 with TRBJ1-6; unclear D gene. V gave up 6 bases and J gave up 12 bases, with 15 bases separating them. The germline V gene encodes CDR1 MNHEY and CDR2 SVGEGT. This CDR3 is built from 13 residues.

There are a few counts of this clonotype. A read error may account for a junction end that differs from germline. The CDR3 region has the DNA TGTGCTAGCAGCTTATCTCCGGGACTAGCGGGAGAGACCCAGTACTTC. Its translation: CASSLSPGLAGETQYF. The chain links TRBV7-7 to TRBJ2-5, with 12 bases fitting TRBD2. The CDR3 covers 16 residues. Germline CDR1 and CDR2: SSHAT and FNYEAQ (reference sequence).

There are a few counts of this clonotype. The V and J genes are TRBV5-1 and TRBJ1-1, with D perhaps TRBD1 (6 bases). CDR3 length equals 13 residues. V gave up 0 bases and J gave up 11 bases, with 14 bases separating them. Looked up from germline, CDR1 is SGHRS and CDR2 is YFSETQ. This chain's CDR3 is CASSLGETGGAFF. DNA for the CDR3: TGCGCCAGCAGCTTGGGAGAGACAGGTGGTGCTTTCTTT.

The gene calls are TRBV30 and TRBJ1-5, with TRBD1 identical over 8 bases. The germline CDR1 and CDR2 sequences are GTSNPN and SVGIG (reference sequence). V was pared by 1 base and J by 7 bases, with 3 bases of the junction left unmatched. CDR3 length equals 13 residues. In DNA form, the CDR3 reads TGTGCCTGGAGTGGACAGGGGCGGCAGCCCCAGCATTTT. Protein product: CAWSGQGRQPQHF.